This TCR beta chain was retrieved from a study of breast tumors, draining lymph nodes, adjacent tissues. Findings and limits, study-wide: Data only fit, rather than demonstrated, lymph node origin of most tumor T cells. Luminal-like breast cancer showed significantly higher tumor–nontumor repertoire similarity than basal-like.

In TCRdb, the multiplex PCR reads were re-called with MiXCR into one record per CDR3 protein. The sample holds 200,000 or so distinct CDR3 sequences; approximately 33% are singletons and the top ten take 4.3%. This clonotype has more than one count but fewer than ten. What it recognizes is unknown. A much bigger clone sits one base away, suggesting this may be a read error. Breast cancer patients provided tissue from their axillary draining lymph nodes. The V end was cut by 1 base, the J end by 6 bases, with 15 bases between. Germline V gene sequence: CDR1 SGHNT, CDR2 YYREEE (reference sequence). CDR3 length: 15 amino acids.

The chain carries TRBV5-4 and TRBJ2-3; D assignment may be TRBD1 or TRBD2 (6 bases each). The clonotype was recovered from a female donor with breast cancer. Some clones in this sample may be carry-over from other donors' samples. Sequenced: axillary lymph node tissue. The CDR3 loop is CASSLTGAPGDTQYF. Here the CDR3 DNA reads TGTGCCAGCAGCTTGACGGGGGCGCCCGGGGATACGCAGTATTTT.